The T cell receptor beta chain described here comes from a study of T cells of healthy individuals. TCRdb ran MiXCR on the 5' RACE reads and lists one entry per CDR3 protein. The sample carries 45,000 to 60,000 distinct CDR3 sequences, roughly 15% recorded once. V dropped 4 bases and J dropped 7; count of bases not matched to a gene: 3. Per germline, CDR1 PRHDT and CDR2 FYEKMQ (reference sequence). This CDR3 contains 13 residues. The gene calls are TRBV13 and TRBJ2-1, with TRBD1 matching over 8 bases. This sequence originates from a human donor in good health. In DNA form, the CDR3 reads TGTGCCAGCAGCTACAGGGGGGTGAATGAGCAGTTCTTC. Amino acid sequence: CASSYRGVNEQFF.